This T cell receptor beta chain comes out of a study of cytomegalovirus exposure and HLA in healthy donors. Findings and caveats of the study: Likely technical artifact: a cluster of highly shared sequence variants.

The PCR made use of 60 Vbeta and 13 Jbeta primers. The assay was immunoSEQ multiplex PCR, and TCRdb's table has in-frame clones only and misses some. This sample yields fewer than 200,000 clones, of which approximately 71% are seen a single time; 5.4% belongs to the top ten. Germline V gene data show CDR1 as SGHVS and CDR2 as FNYEAQ. This CDR3 contains 15 residues. Trimming took 0 bases from V and 0 from J, leaving 7 bases between them. A remark on this clone: As yet, its antigen is unknown. This same CDR3 is encoded by further DNA sequences in the sample.

The chain is built from TRBV7-6 and TRBJ2-3, with D possibly TRBD1 on 6 matching bases. The sequencing sample was made of PBMCs. This TCR derives from a woman between 18 and 30 years old in good health and CMV-seropositive. In DNA, the CDR3 is TGTGCCAGCAGCTTAGCGGGGGCTAGCACAGATACGCAGTATTTT. Protein product: CASSLAGASTDTQYF.